This TCR beta chain comes out of a study of shared clonotypes between healthy human individuals. Regarding the study as a whole: Non-shared clonotypes were found to have lower generation probabilities than the clonotypes that were shared by all four of the sorted-subset donors.

Profiling relied on immunoSEQ multiplex PCR, and the TCRdb table lists in-frame clones only, not all of them. There are about 1.9 million clones in the sample; approximately 92% occur only once, and around 1.7% lies in the top ten. CDR1 and CDR2 (germline): SEHNR, FQNEAQ (reference sequence). After removal of 0 bases from V and 2 bases from J, the junction contained 6 bases not matched to a gene. The CDR3 has 16 amino acids. A note on this clone: Antigen specificity is unknown.

Naive CD8 cells comprised CD45RO-negative, CCR7-positively selected cells, excluding terminally differentiated effector memory CD45RA+ cells. The sample was naive CD8+ T cells from PBMCs. V is TRBV7-9 and J is TRBJ1-2; 7 bases agree with TRBD1. The source is a young man in good health. Some clones in this sample may be carry-over from other donors' samples. The CDR3 nucleotides are TGTGCCAGCAGCTTAGCCGGGACAGATATCAACTATGGCTACACCTTC. Amino acid sequence: CASSLAGTDINYGYTF.